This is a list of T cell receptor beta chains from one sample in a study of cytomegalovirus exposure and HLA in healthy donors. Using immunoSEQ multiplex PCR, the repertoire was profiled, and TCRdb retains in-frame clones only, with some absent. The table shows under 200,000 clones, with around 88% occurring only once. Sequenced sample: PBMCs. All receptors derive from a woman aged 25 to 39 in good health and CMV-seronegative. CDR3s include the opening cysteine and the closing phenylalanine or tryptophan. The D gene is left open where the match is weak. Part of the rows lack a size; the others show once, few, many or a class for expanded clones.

CDR3aa: CASSRTLAGINNEQFF; CDR3nt: TGCGCCAGCAGCCGGACTCTAGCGGGAATTAACAATGAGCAGTTCTTC; j_gene: TRBJ2-1; d_gene: TRBD2; abundance: -; v_gene: TRBV4-1
CDR3aa: CASSRTGNPSGQYF; CDR3nt: TGTGCCAGCAGTCGGACAGGAAATCCCTCCGGGCAGTACTTC; j_gene: TRBJ2-7; d_gene: TRBD1; abundance: -; v_gene: TRBV28
CDR3aa: CASSTGTGGEQYF; CDR3nt: TGTGCCAGTAGCACCGGGACAGGGGGCGAGCAGTACTTC; j_gene: TRBJ2-7; d_gene: TRBD1; abundance: -; v_gene: TRBV19
CDR3aa: CASSVGQAGAFEQYF; CDR3nt: TGTGCCAGCAGCGTAGGTCAAGCGGGAGCGTTCGAGCAGTACTTC; j_gene: TRBJ2-7; d_gene: TRBD2; abundance: -; v_gene: TRBV9
CDR3aa: CASSQGDSILNTGELFF; CDR3nt: TGTGCCAGCAGCCAGGGGGACAGTATCTTGAACACCGGGGAGCTGTTTTTT; j_gene: TRBJ2-2; d_gene: TRBD1; abundance: -; v_gene: TRBV4-2
CDR3aa: CATSRDRGEQFF; CDR3nt: TGTGCCACCAGCAGAGATCGGGGTGAGCAGTTCTTC; j_gene: TRBJ2-1; d_gene: -; abundance: -; v_gene: TRBV15
CDR3aa: CASSSGGVNYGYTF; CDR3nt: TGTGCCAGCAGTTCCGGGGGAGTCAACTATGGCTACACCTTC; j_gene: TRBJ1-2; d_gene: -; abundance: -; v_gene: TRBV28
CDR3aa: CASSRDRVHEQYF; CDR3nt: TGTGCCAGCAGCCGGGACAGGGTCCACGAGCAGTACTTC; j_gene: TRBJ2-7; d_gene: TRBD1; abundance: -; v_gene: TRBV5-5
CDR3aa: CASSARLAVSYNEQFF; CDR3nt: TGCGCCAGCAGCGCCCGACTAGCGGTTTCCTACAATGAGCAGTTCTTC; j_gene: TRBJ2-1; d_gene: TRBD2; abundance: -; v_gene: TRBV5-1
CDR3aa: CASSQSRGSGGGNEQFF; CDR3nt: TGCGCCAGCAGCCAGTCCAGGGGGAGCGGGGGGGGCAATGAGCAGTTCTTC; j_gene: TRBJ2-1; d_gene: TRBD2; abundance: once; v_gene: TRBV4-1
CDR3aa: CASSPSGQVPLEQYF; CDR3nt: TGTGCCAGCAGTCCCTCGGGACAGGTCCCTCTGGAGCAGTACTTC; j_gene: TRBJ2-7; d_gene: TRBD1; abundance: -; v_gene: TRBV27
CDR3aa: CASSLVSQKTYEQYF; CDR3nt: TGCGCCAGCAGCTTGGTCTCCCAAAAAACCTACGAGCAGTACTTC; j_gene: TRBJ2-7; d_gene: -; abundance: -; v_gene: TRBV5-1
CDR3aa: CASSINTGSNTEAFF; CDR3nt: TGTGCCAGCAGCATAAATACAGGGAGTAACACTGAAGCTTTCTTT; j_gene: TRBJ1-1; d_gene: -; abundance: few; v_gene: TRBV7-3
CDR3aa: CSVTGLTGGSHNEQFF; CDR3nt: TGCAGCGTAACAGGCCTGACAGGGGGCAGCCACAATGAGCAGTTCTTC; j_gene: TRBJ2-1; d_gene: TRBD1; abundance: -; v_gene: TRBV29-1
CDR3aa: CASSSSGKNYEQYF; CDR3nt: TGTGCCAGTAGTTCTAGCGGGAAGAACTACGAGCAGTACTTC; j_gene: TRBJ2-7; d_gene: TRBD2; abundance: -; v_gene: TRBV19
CDR3aa: CASSMGGLRGETQYF; CDR3nt: TGTGCCAGCAGTATGGGAGGGCTGCGGGGAGAGACCCAGTACTTC; j_gene: TRBJ2-5; d_gene: TRBD2; abundance: -; v_gene: TRBV25-1
CDR3aa: CSVAGGVYNEQFF; CDR3nt: TGCAGCGTTGCGGGGGGGGTCTACAATGAGCAGTTCTTC; j_gene: TRBJ2-1; d_gene: TRBD2; abundance: -; v_gene: TRBV29-1
CDR3aa: CASSWGLQYEQYF; CDR3nt: TGCGCCAGCAGCTGGGGACTACAGTACGAGCAGTACTTC; j_gene: TRBJ2-7; d_gene: TRBD2; abundance: -; v_gene: TRBV5-1
CDR3aa: CASSELADLSYNEQFF; CDR3nt: TGTGCCAGCAGTGAGCTGGCGGATCTCTCCTACAATGAGCAGTTCTTC; j_gene: TRBJ2-1; d_gene: -; abundance: -; v_gene: TRBV6-1
CDR3aa: CASTGISNQPQHF; CDR3nt: TGTGCCAGTACAGGGATTAGCAATCAGCCCCAGCATTTT; j_gene: TRBJ1-5; d_gene: -; abundance: -; v_gene: TRBV2
CDR3aa: CASSRRGSGEETQYF; CDR3nt: TGTGCCAGCAGCCGTCGAGGGAGCGGGGAAGAGACCCAGTACTTC; j_gene: TRBJ2-5; d_gene: TRBD2; abundance: -; v_gene: TRBV7-9
CDR3aa: CASSTRTVSGNTIYF; CDR3nt: TGTGCCAGCAGCACGAGGACAGTCTCTGGAAACACCATATATTTT; j_gene: TRBJ1-3; d_gene: -; abundance: -; v_gene: TRBV7-8